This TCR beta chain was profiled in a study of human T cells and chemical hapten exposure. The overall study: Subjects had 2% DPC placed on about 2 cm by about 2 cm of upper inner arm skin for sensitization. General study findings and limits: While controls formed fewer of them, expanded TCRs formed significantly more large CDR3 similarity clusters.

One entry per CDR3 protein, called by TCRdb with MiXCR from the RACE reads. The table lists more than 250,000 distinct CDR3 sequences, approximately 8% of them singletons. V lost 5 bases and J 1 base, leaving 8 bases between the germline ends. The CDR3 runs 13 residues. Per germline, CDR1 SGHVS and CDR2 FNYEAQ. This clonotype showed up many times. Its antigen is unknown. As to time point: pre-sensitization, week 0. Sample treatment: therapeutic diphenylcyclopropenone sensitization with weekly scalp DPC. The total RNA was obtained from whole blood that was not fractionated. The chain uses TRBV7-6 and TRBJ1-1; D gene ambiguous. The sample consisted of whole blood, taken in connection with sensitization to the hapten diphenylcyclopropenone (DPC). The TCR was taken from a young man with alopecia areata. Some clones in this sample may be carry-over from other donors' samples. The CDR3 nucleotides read TGTGCCAGCAGCCCCGGACCGAACACTGAAGCTTTCTTT. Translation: CASSPGPNTEAFF. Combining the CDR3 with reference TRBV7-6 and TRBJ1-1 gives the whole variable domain GAGVSQSPRYKVTKRGQDVALRCDPISGHVSLYWYRQALGQGPEFLTYFNYEAQQDKSGLPNDRFSAERPEGSISTLTIQRTEQRDSAMYRCASSPGPNTEAFFGQGTRLTVV.